A selection of T cell receptor beta chains follows, all from one sample in a study of response to subunit inactivated influenza vaccine. Each CDR3 protein gets one entry after TCRdb re-called the RT-PCR reads with MiXCR. Here the sample spans 500,000 to 600,000 distinct CDR3 sequences, 10% to 15% being singletons. Here the sequenced sample was PBMCs from blood, taken on the day of vaccination. Receptor source: a man aged 50-59 years who received an inactivated influenza vaccine. CDR3s include the opening cysteine and the closing phenylalanine or tryptophan. The D gene is left open where the match is weak. The size entry is marked missing in some rows and otherwise reads once, few, many or a size class.

size,J,D,V,DNA,CDR3
NA,TRBJ2-1,TRBD2,TRBV9,TGTGCCAGCAGCGTAAGCACTAGCGGGAGGGCCGGGGACAATGAGCAGTTCTTC,CASSVSTSGRAGDNEQFF
NA,TRBJ2-3,NA,TRBV12-5,TGTGCTAGTGGTTTGGTTCTTAGCAGGAGCACAGATACGCAGTATTTT,CASGLVLSRSTDTQYF
few,TRBJ1-1,TRBD1,TRBV30,TGTGCCTGGAGTTTAGGACAGGTTAGATACACTGAAGCTTTCTTT,CAWSLGQVRYTEAFF
NA,TRBJ2-7,TRBD2,TRBV6-1,TGTGCCAGCAGTGAAGACGGCGGGAGTCCTACCTACGAGCAGTACTTC,CASSEDGGSPTYEQYF
NA,TRBJ2-7,NA,TRBV20-1,TGCAGTGCTAGAGACCAATACAACGAGCAGTACTTC,CSARDQYNEQYF
few,TRBJ2-7,NA,TRBV15,TGTGCCACCAGCAGATACCCCCGGGGTACATCCTACGAGCAGTACTTC,CATSRYPRGTSYEQYF
NA,TRBJ1-1,NA,TRBV12-3/TRBV12-4,TGTGCCAGCAGTTTGTTACTTCAGGGTGGCGGCCTGAACACTGAAGCTTTCTTT,CASSLLLQGGGLNTEAFF
few,TRBJ2-3,NA,TRBV5-1,TGCGCCAGCAGCTTGGGCTCGGCAACAGATACGCAGTATTTT,CASSLGSATDTQYF
many,TRBJ2-6,NA,TRBV3-1,TGTGCCAGCAGCCAAGCTAGCTCTGGGGCCAACGTCCTGACTTTC,CASSQASSGANVLTF
NA,TRBJ1-1,NA,TRBV7-9,TGTGCCAGCAGCCCAGCGTTAGGAAACACTGAAGCTTTCTTT,CASSPALGNTEAFF
few,TRBJ2-5,NA,TRBV15,TGTGCCACCAGCGTCCCTGGGGGGACCCAGTACTTC,CATSVPGGTQYF
many,TRBJ2-1,TRBD1,TRBV6-2/TRBV6-3,TGTGCCAGCAGCAGACAGGGGGCTGGTCTCTACAATGAGCAGTTCTTC,CASSRQGAGLYNEQFF
few,TRBJ1-2,NA,TRBV6-2/TRBV6-3,TGTGCCAGCATGAAGGACACGGTTGGCGGCTACACCTTC,CASMKDTVGGYTF
many,TRBJ2-7,NA,TRBV12-3/TRBV12-4,TGTGCCAGCAATCCCTCTCAAGGAGGGGTGACGGAGCAGTACTTC,CASNPSQGGVTEQYF
NA,TRBJ2-7,NA,TRBV30,TGTGCCTGGAGTTCGGGACAACGCGAGCAGTACTTC,CAWSSGQREQYF
few,TRBJ2-7,NA,TRBV4-2,TGTGCCAGCGGCAGGGGCTCCTACGAGCAGTACTTC,CASGRGSYEQYF
NA,TRBJ2-7,TRBD2,TRBV2,TGTGCCAGCAGGAGACGACTAGCGGAATACGAGCAGTACTTC,CASRRRLAEYEQYF
NA,TRBJ1-2,NA,TRBV4-2,TGTGCCAGCAGCCAAGAATCGGCAGGGTCAAATGGCTACACCTTC,CASSQESAGSNGYTF
NA,TRBJ2-2,TRBD2,TRBV7-2,TGTGCCAGCAGCTTAGTGGTGACTAGCGTCGGGGAGCTGTTTTTT,CASSLVVTSVGELFF
many,TRBJ1-1,NA,TRBV20-1,TGCAGTGCTAGTATTTCCCTGGGACGGAAATTTGAAGCTTTCTTT,CSASISLGRKFEAFF
NA,TRBJ2-3,NA,TRBV15,TGTGCCACCAGCAGAGGGGGGCTAGATACGCAGTATTTT,CATSRGGLDTQYF
few,TRBJ1-2,NA,TRBV6-5,TGTGCCAGCAGTTACGCCAGGGGAAACTATGGCTACACCTTC,CASSYARGNYGYTF
few,TRBJ1-2,NA,TRBV6-1,TGTGCCAGCACCCCCGCTGGGAGGAGTATCTATGGCTACACCTTC,CASTPAGRSIYGYTF
many,TRBJ2-1,NA,TRBV7-9,TGTGCCAGCAGCGACAGCGTGGAGCAGTTCTTC,CASSDSVEQFF
many,TRBJ2-3,TRBD1,TRBV10-3,TGTGCCATCGGGGACAGGGGCGCAGATACGCAGTATTTT,CAIGDRGADTQYF
NA,TRBJ2-5,TRBD2,TRBV25-1,TGTGCCAGCAGTCGGGGGGTAGGGAAGGAGACCCAGTACTTC,CASSRGVGKETQYF
few,TRBJ2-7,NA,TRBV5-6,TGTGCCAGCAGTCGTAGCGGTACGACCTACGAGCAGTACTTC,CASSRSGTTYEQYF
few,TRBJ2-3,TRBD2,TRBV12-3/TRBV12-4,TGTGCCAGCAGTACCAGACTAGCTAACACAGATACGCAGTATTTT,CASSTRLANTDTQYF
NA,TRBJ2-5,NA,TRBV28,TGTGCCACATGGGTCGGCCAGGGAGAGACCCAGTACTTC,CATWVGQGETQYF
NA,TRBJ1-6,NA,TRBV28,TGTGCCAGCAGGGTTCTTACGAGAATGGGATCACCCCTCCACTTT,CASRVLTRMGSPLHF
few,TRBJ2-4,NA,TRBV20-1,TGCAGTGCAAGACAGGAGGTGTACATTCAGTACTTC,CSARQEVYIQYF
few,TRBJ1-5,NA,TRBV9,TGTGCCAGCAGCCCCGAGGGGGGCAATCAGCCCCAGCATTTT,CASSPEGGNQPQHF
NA,TRBJ2-1,NA,TRBV24-1,TGTGCCACCAGTGAAGGGTTGTTGAGAGGGGTTGAGCAGTTCTTC,CATSEGLLRGVEQFF
NA,TRBJ2-2,NA,TRBV14,TGTGCCAGCAGCCCCTGGGGGCAGGGTAACACCGGGGAGCTGTTTTTT,CASSPWGQGNTGELFF
few,TRBJ2-3,NA,TRBV7-2,TGTGCCAGCAGCTTAGAACTGCCTAGGGTGTATTTT,CASSLELPRVYF
NA,TRBJ2-3,TRBD1,TRBV20-1,TGCAGTGCTAGAGGGAGGACAGGGATGGGGTCCACAGATACGCAGTATTTT,CSARGRTGMGSTDTQYF
NA,TRBJ1-1,NA,TRBV27,TGTGCCAGCAGTTTTAGGGGTAGCCGCATGAACACTGAAGCTTTCTTT,CASSFRGSRMNTEAFF
many,TRBJ1-5,NA,TRBV20-1,TGCAGTGCTAGAGATCCGCGGCAGACAGGTAGCAATCAGCCCCAGCATTTT,CSARDPRQTGSNQPQHF
NA,TRBJ2-7,NA,TRBV5-1,TGCGCCAGCAGCTTAGGACACCCCTACGAGCAGTACTTC,CASSLGHPYEQYF